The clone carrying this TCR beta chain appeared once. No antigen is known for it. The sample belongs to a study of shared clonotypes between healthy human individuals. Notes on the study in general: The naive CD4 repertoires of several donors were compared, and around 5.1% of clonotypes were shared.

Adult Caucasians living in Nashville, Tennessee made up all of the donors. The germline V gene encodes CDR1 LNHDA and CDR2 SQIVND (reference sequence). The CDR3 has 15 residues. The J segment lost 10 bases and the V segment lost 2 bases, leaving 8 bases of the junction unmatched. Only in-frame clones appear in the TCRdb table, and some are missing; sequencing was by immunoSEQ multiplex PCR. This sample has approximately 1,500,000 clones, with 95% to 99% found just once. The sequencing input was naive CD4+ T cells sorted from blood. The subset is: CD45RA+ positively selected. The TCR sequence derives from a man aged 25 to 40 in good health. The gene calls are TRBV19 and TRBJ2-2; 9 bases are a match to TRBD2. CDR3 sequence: CASSISRLAVPELFF. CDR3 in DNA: TGTGCCAGTAGTATATCCCGACTAGCGGTGCCGGAGCTGTTTTTT.